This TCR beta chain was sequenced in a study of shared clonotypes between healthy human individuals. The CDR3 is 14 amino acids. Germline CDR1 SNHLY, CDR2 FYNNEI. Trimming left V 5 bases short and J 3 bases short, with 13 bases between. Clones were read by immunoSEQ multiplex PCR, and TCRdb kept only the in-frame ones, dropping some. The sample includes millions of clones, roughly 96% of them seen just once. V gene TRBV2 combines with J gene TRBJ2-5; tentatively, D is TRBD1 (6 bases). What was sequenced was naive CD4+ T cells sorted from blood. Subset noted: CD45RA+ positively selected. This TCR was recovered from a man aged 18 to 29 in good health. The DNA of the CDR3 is TGTGCCAGCAGTTTGGGCGGACAGAAAGAGACCCAGTACTTC. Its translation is CASSLGGQKETQYF.